The TCR beta chain under discussion was sequenced for a study of cytomegalovirus exposure and HLA in healthy donors. The study's findings and limits: CMV serostatus was the sole immune exposure data available.

PCR primers comprised 60 Vbeta and 13 Jbeta primers. Data came from immunoSEQ multiplex PCR; TCRdb stores just in-frame clones and leaves some out. The sample has about 190,000 clones, 75% to 85% seen once. In its sample, this clone was seen a few times. Its antigen is unidentified. Germline values: CDR1 LNHDA, CDR2 SQIVND (reference sequence). Trimming cost V 3 bases and J 4 bases; bases outside gene matches: 2. The CDR3 loop spans 14 amino acids. The J gene is TRBJ1-1, the V gene TRBV19, with 10 nucleotides matching TRBD1. This sequence was found in a young woman in good health and CMV-seronegative. The sequenced sample consisted of PBMCs. In DNA form, the CDR3 reads TGTGCCAGTAGTATGTGGACAGGGGGCACTGAAGCTTTCTTT. Translated: CASSMWTGGTEAFF.